This T cell receptor (beta chain) comes out of a study of cytomegalovirus exposure and HLA in healthy donors (dated 2017 in TCRdb). Notes on the research overall: An earlier analysis of under 600 of the donors reported more than 250 Gb of sequence data and about 100 million unique TCR beta sequences from some 180 million T cells. An early release covering 500 to 750 HLA-typed donors comprised about 300 gigabases of sequencing data and about 90 million unique TCR sequences. Of the roughly 410 genotyped donors, approximately 80% were placed in the genetic ancestry cluster associated with self-reported Caucasian donors. The study aimed to test whether signatures of past pathogen exposure could be identified by cataloging public T cell receptors. The study profiled the T cell repertoires of 550 to 700 subjects by immunosequencing and related them to cytomegalovirus serostatus. Besides the first cohort of about 730 subjects, a separate validation cohort made up of about 120 different subjects was used. High-throughput TCR immunosequencing, statistical association of individual TCRs with disease status, and machine learning were combined to predict cytomegalovirus infection status. In a later analysis, previously published TCR beta repertoires from several hundred donors were re-analyzed and high-resolution HLA genotyping was added so that TCR occurrence patterns could be studied. In the later analysis, no new phenotypic data were used to find candidate immune exposures; instead, reliance was placed on TCR beta sequences and their occurrence across donors. An earlier analysis of around 640 of the donors used high-throughput TCR beta sequencing to judge whether each TCR beta V gene segment behaved as functional or pseudogenic. Donor age, sex, ethnicity and CMV serostatus were compiled together with the repertoire data. In a later genetic analysis, genome-wide SNP genotypes for 398 of the 666 donors were used, and that subset was treated as a discovery cohort. All discovery cohort repertoires had been generated using a single sequencing platform. Both class I and class II loci were covered by HLA typing, at four-digit resolution. The number of donors typed differed by locus, with about 629-630 for A, B, C, DRB1 and DQB1, more than 500 for DQA1, 600 to 610 for DPA1, and around 430 for DPB1. Roughly five DR-DQ haplotypes were treated as single units for association and clustering because of strong linkage in the cohort. Among roughly 400 genotyped donors of the cohort, an average of approximately 240,000 unique TCR beta nucleotide sequences was sequenced per donor, of which 15% to 20% were non-productive. What the research found in general, with its limitations: A later analysis found that TCR association rates varied across HLA loci, with DRB1 alleles showing the most associated TCRs and HLA-C alleles the fewest. A few of the identified cytomegalovirus-associated TCR beta chains were confirmed in vitro to be specific for cytomegalovirus antigens. According to the authors, the approach could potentially be generalized to other disease states and immunological phenotypes. The study gave a list of under 200 TCR beta chains associated with cytomegalovirus. CMV serostatus was the only immune exposure information available for the cohort. A cluster of highly shared sequence variants was judged likely to represent a technical artifact of the sequencing pipeline. A later genetic analysis reported fewer N-insertions in productive TCRs among donors in an Asian-associated ancestry cluster than the approximately 700-donor mean. HLA typing was unavailable for some donors at each locus, so association tests used only the typed subset. In a later analysis, some 17,000 TCR beta sequences were associated with specific HLA alleles at a false discovery rate of 0.05. Most TCR sequences were observed very rarely across donors, whereas some public TCRs were present in many individuals. This cohort had only TCR beta chains sequenced, and the lack of alpha or paired-chain data limited which features could be detected. A further reported finding was that TCR beta sequences accurately predicted the HLA-A and HLA-B alleles for most subjects in the first cohort. When HLA alleles, especially DR and DQ, strongly co-occurred, attributing TCR associations to individual alleles was difficult. Most CMV-associated TCR beta chains appeared to be HLA-restricted in a later analysis, and the HLA associations seemed to be driven largely by CMV exposure. The earlier analysis of about 600 of the donors excluded roughly 17 rarely observed V segments, including chromosome 9 orphons, because counts were too low. Compared with equally common non-associated chains, HLA-associated TCR beta chains in a later analysis were more clonally expanded and had lower generation probabilities. Correlated functional status among segregating V segments might be attributable to linkage disequilibrium, but an unknown experimental factor could not be ruled out. Presence/absence analyses assumed roughly uniform sequencing depth across donors, an assumption that may not hold. In a later analysis, several top co-occurrence clusters were reported to appear linked to parvovirus B19, influenza, CMV and Epstein-Barr virus. An earlier analysis of several hundred of the donors showed that most TCR beta V segments appeared in productive rearrangements either about 90% or about 30% of the time, which broadly matched IMGT annotations. In both the original and validation cohorts, the classifier was reported to diagnose cytomegalovirus status with high specificity and sensitivity. V-gene and J-gene trimming of TCR beta chains was associated with a missense DCLRE1C variant in a later genetic analysis, and the association was replicated in an independent cohort.

The protocol used for the library was the immunoSEQ multiplex PCR assay. For the multiplex PCR, a mixture combining 60 forward primers for TCR Vbeta segments and 13 reverse primers for TCR Jbeta segments was used. The CDR3 region of rearranged TCR beta genes was amplified from genomic DNA with a multiplex PCR assay. The amplified TCR beta libraries were sequenced on the Illumina HiSeq System as 87-base-pair reads. The paper's processing steps were these. A later analysis tallied approximately 87 million unique TCR beta chains across the 666 repertoires, and approximately 12 million of those chains were shared by two or more donors. Raw reads were error-corrected and collapsed into unique sequences with a nearest-neighbor algorithm that merged closely related sequences to remove PCR and sequencing errors. CDR3 sequences were aligned to IMGT reference sequences to assign V, D and J gene segments. For a sequence to be retained, a match of at least six nucleotides was required to both a V gene segment and a J gene segment. Rearrangements were called productive when the CDR3 lacked stop codons and stayed in frame with V and J; all others were non-productive. CDR3 was defined by IMGT convention, running from the second conserved V-encoded cysteine to the conserved J-encoded phenylalanine. Sequences without an unambiguous match to a single V gene segment were excluded from the earlier analysis of approximately 600 of the donors. In an earlier analysis of 587 of the donors, V segments were called functional above 56.7% productive rearrangements and were called segregating when the between-donor standard deviation exceeded 5%. To diagnose cytomegalovirus status from the catalog of TCR beta chain sequences, a statistical classification framework was built. In a later analysis, TCR nucleotide sequences were compared against IMGT/GENE-DB human TR gene sequences so that V and J genes could be assigned. The TCRdist pipeline was used in a later analysis to assign CDR3 sequences and most-parsimonious VDJ recombination scenarios. In a later analysis, each TCR beta chain was defined by its CDR3 amino acid sequence together with its V-gene family, and reads without a unique V-gene family were excluded. As a way to deal with suspected cross-contamination and a sequencing artifact, a later analysis dropped 450 to 700 nucleotide sequences that were highly shared and had low generation probability. A later analysis calculated a clonal expansion index for each public chain from normalized within-repertoire ranks of inferred template counts. In a later analysis, generation probabilities were computed with a VDJ recombination model fitted to out-of-frame rearrangements, and the resulting probabilities were checked against IGoR. In a later analysis, hypergeometric tests were used to score TCR-TCR, TCR-HLA and TCR-CMV co-occurrence, with a repertoire-size bias correction applied to TCR pairs. False discovery rates were estimated in a later analysis by permuting HLA or CMV assignments 20 times. In a later analysis, co-occurring TCRs were grouped using DBSCAN, with TCRdist sequence similarity added in when clustering inside HLA-allele-positive subsets. Repertoires with fewer than 30,000 or more than 120,000 public chains were left out of co-occurrence clustering, as were four to six repertoires with anomalous nucleotide sharing. The source is immuneACCESS, and TCRdb retained only in-frame sequences with V and J called. Part of the clones is not carried over; for the studies checked, unresolved V genes explain less than half of this, and the remainder is unexplained. For V, J and clone size, that table is used; D and trimming come from the DNA. Counted in this sample were around 210,000 clones; 79% of them appeared once. The top ten clones comprise roughly 1.6% of the sample.

In its sample, this clone was seen a few times. The target of this receptor is not known. No much larger clone is present one base from it, and per-base qualities are unavailable. The cohort comprised some 680 healthy bone marrow donors. Cohort members were all nominally healthy when sampled, although unrecorded immune exposures were likely present. The donor tested CMV seronegative and was one of the 352 seronegative cohort members. A peripheral blood sample was collected from each donor, and TCR beta sequencing was performed on peripheral blood mononuclear cells. Genomic DNA extraction from the blood cell samples was performed with the Qiagen DNeasy Blood Extraction Kit. The source is a man between 50 and 59 years old in good health and CMV-seronegative. Sequences were obtained from PBMCs.

In nucleotides, the sequence is TGTGCCATCAGGTCCGGGACAGGGGGAAGAAGGGACATTCAGTACTTC. Protein translation: CAIRSGTGGRRDIQYF. Rearrangement joined TRBV10-3 to TRBJ2-4; the junction holds 11 bases that match TRBD1. Sequences ENHRY (CDR1) and SYGVKD (CDR2) are obtained from the germline V gene. There are 16 amino acids in the CDR3, from cysteine to phenylalanine inclusive. Just the 48-base CDR3 DNA is kept, in frame starting at base 1. Compared with germline, V lacks 6 bases and J lacks 8 bases; bases without a gene match: 12.